A selection of T cell receptor beta chains follows, all from one sample in a study of a mutant IDH1 vaccine in newly diagnosed glioma. This table comes from immunoSEQ multiplex PCR, and its TCRdb copy is limited to in-frame clones, with some not included. This sample has about 68,000 clones, with roughly 80% found just once. For these TCRs, the target antigens are not known. Sample: PBMCs, taken from a glioma patient whose treatment included an IDH1 peptide vaccine. The receptors derive from a man aged 18 to 35 with glioma. CDR3s leave out the opening cysteine and the closing phenylalanine or tryptophan. Each record gives: V gene, CDR3 protein.

>TRBV7-8
ASSPPYRADTEAF
>TRBV6-5
ASSYSMTGINTEAF
>TRBV4-2
ASSQDDNEQF
>TRBV7-2
ASSRNLNTQY
>TRBV7-8
ASSLGFYLKEAGVTQETQY
>TRBV2
ASHEGGVQETQY
>TRBV18
ASSPTKVNTEAF
>TRBV30
AWMWAGGTDTQY
>TRBV9
ASSRYRMGSSSYNEQF
>TRBV25-1
ASSDTSRITGELF
>TRBV2
ASKGGGGSGYT
>TRBV4-3
ASSQEFCSGTGETQY
>TRBV5-6
ASSSQYYEQY
>TRBV7-8
ASSLGKLYSNQPQH
>TRBV2
ASRRDTSNSPLH
>TRBV7-9
ASSLAADRVENGYT
>TRBV18
TSSLLTGEEQY
>TRBV7-6
ASSPGLSDNTGELF
>TRBV27
ASSRASYNEQF
>TRBV18
ASSAGAWNTEAF
>TRBV7-2
ASSLGLSAYEQY
>TRBV11-3
ASSLGVGELF
>TRBV18
ASSPPSVPYEQY
>TRBV2
ASSGARTGGQVYEQY
>TRBV6-4
ASSDSDYGYT
>TRBV18
ASSPGTGTNEQY
>TRBV5-4
ASSLYSYEQY